Described below is a single T cell receptor (beta chain) sequence and its context. This CDR3 spans 14 amino acids. Germline CDR1 MNHEY, CDR2 SMNVEV (reference sequence). The ends were cut back, 5 bases at V and 4 bases at J, with 14 bases in the middle. Repertoires were generated with immunoSEQ multiplex PCR, while TCRdb's copy carries only in-frame clones and drops some. Of 550,000 to 850,000 clones in the sample, around 70% were seen once. The sample is drawn from a study of shared clonotypes between healthy human individuals. Material for sequencing was memory CD4+ T cells sorted from blood. Documented subset: CD45RA-negative fraction. This sequence joins TRBV27 and TRBJ1-2, with no clear D. The sequence was obtained from a woman in her thirties in good health. The CDR3 region is CASSIKGVGYGYTF. The CDR3 DNA is TGTGCCAGCAGTATAAAGGGTGTCGGCTATGGCTACACCTTC.